The 20 T cell receptor beta chains in this list originate from one sample, sequenced in a study of early T cells in non-severe SARS-CoV-2 infection (dated by TCRdb to the early 2020s). To prepare the library, 5' RACE was applied. Sequencing instrument: NextSeq 500. TCRdb took the public reads, trimmed them with fastp at Q25, ran MiXCR for clone calling and kept in-frame beta chains. Entries are consolidated by CDR3 protein sequence, retaining the most common genes and DNA. The sample data list 85,000 to 100,000 distinct CDR3 sequences, and roughly 13% of these were observed just once. Clones ranked in the top ten supply approximately 2.3% of the sample. Material for sequencing was whole blood. These TCRs come from an adult who was a healthcare worker with PCR-confirmed SARS-CoV-2 infection or an uninfected control (not recorded which).

This clonotype was observed a handful of times. V and J are TRBV5-6 and TRBJ2-5; D remains ambiguous. Germline V gives CDR1 SGHDT, CDR2 YYEEEE. The CDR3 sequence is 13 residues long. With 0 bases removed from V and 5 bases from J, the gap between germline ends came to 8 bases. The DNA for the CDR3 is TGTGCCAGCAGCTTGGCAGCTGGGGAGACCCAGTACTTC. This sequence encodes CASSLAAGETQYF.

The chain combines TRBV20-1 with TRBJ2-5, with D uncertain. Trimming removed 6 bases from V and 1 base from J, with 9 bases in between. Germline loops: CDR1 DFQATT, CDR2 SNEGSKA (reference sequence). The CDR3 spans 12 residues. The CDR3, as DNA: TGCAGTGCCTTGGCACGCCAAGAGACCCAGTACTTC. Its protein is CSALARQETQYF.

The rearrangement uses TRBV24-1 and TRBJ2-2, with D hard to call. The V end lost 3 bases, the J end lost 0 bases, and 10 bases lay between the germline ends. This CDR3 is 16 amino acids long. CDR1 and CDR2 from the germline V gene are KGHDR and SFDVKD. CDR3 coding DNA: TGTGCCACCAGTGATCGCGCGGCGGCGAACACCGGGGAGCTGTTTTTT. Translated, it gives CATSDRAAANTGELFF.

This clonotype came up many times. The junction and the germline gene differ at one end; a read error may be behind it. The chain employs TRBV7-2 and TRBJ2-4, with D perhaps matching TRBD1 or TRBD2 (5 bases each). The CDR3 contains 12 residues. In germline, CDR1 is SGHTA, CDR2 FQGNSA. The CDR3 is CASSLGTGGRNF. CDR3 bases: TGTGCCAGCAGCCTTGGTACAGGAGGTCGCAACTTC.

Many counts were recorded for this clonotype. The V call is TRBV11-2, the J call TRBJ1-1; a weak D match, TRBD1 (5 bases). V was clipped by 1 base and J by 10 bases, with 16 bases between them. This CDR3 spans 14 amino acids. Germline CDR1 and CDR2: SGHAT and FQNNGV. CDR3: CASSLVAGPGSAFF. The CDR3 coding sequence is TGTGCCAGCAGCTTAGTAGCAGGGCCAGGCTCAGCTTTCTTT.

The DNA for the CDR3 is TGCAGCGCCAGAGGGGGCACAGAGACCCAGTACTTC. This codes for CSARGGTETQYF. V is TRBV29-1 and J is TRBJ2-5; 7 bases match TRBD1. There are 12 residues in the CDR3. From germline, CDR1 is SQVTM and CDR2 ANQGSEA. The J segment lost 4 bases and the V segment lost 7 bases, leaving 6 bases of the junction unmatched.

To note about this clonotype: A much larger clone sits a single nucleotide away, making a read error possible. The chain recombines TRBV5-1 with TRBJ1-4; TRBD1 is a possible D gene (5 bases). Germline CDR1 SGHRS, CDR2 YFSETQ. The CDR3 spans 16 residues. The CDR3 protein is CASRTGGTATIEKLFF. CDR3 coding DNA: TGCGCCAGCAGAACGGGGGGAACCGCAACTATTGAAAAACTGTTTTTT.

This clonotype was counted at least ten times. V and J are TRBV7-8 and TRBJ1-4; D is uncertain. CDR3 length: 15 amino acids. Germline-derived CDR1 and CDR2 are SGHVS and FQNEAQ. V lost 1 base and J 0 bases, leaving 6 bases between the germline ends. Written as DNA, the CDR3 is TGTGCCAGCAGCTTAGGCCTAGCAACTAATGAAAAACTGTTTTTT. It translates to CASSLGLATNEKLFF.

This clonotype was observed a few times. The chain uses TRBV5-8 and TRBJ2-7; a weak D match, TRBD2 (7 bases). The CDR3 contains 14 residues. Trimming shortened V by 0 bases and J by 2 bases, and 9 bases separated the two germline ends. Germline CDR1 SGHTS, CDR2 YDEGEE. The CDR3 sequence: CASSLEGGTYEQYF. DNA for the CDR3: TGTGCCAGCAGCTTGGAGGGGGGGACCTACGAGCAGTACTTC.

This clonotype was seen repeatedly, ten times or more. The V gene is TRBV29-1, the J gene TRBJ2-2; 7 nucleotides align to TRBD1. The CDR3 is made up of 13 amino acids. Germline CDR1 is SQVTM and CDR2 is ANQGSEA. V gave up 7 bases and J gave up 3 bases; unmatched junction bases: 5. The CDR3 DNA follows: TGCAGCGCCTTAGACAGGGACACCGGGGAGCTGTTTTTT. Its translation is CSALDRDTGELFF.

This clonotype appeared a few times. The gene calls are TRBV11-1 and TRBJ2-3; the D is unclear. The germline gives CDR1 SGHAT, CDR2 FQDESV (reference sequence). Trimming pared 0 bases from V and 8 bases from J, leaving 9 bases between. The CDR3 loop spans 13 amino acids. The CDR3: CASSLARDSTQYF. The CDR3 bases are TGTGCCAGCAGCTTAGCGAGAGATAGTACGCAGTATTTT.

This chain connects TRBV20-1 to TRBJ2-7, with D possibly matching TRBD1 (5 bases). Germline V gene lookup returns CDR1 DFQATT and CDR2 SNEGSKA (reference sequence). The CDR3 is 13 residues long. V lost 5 bases, J lost 9 bases, and 20 bases lay in between. The CDR3: CSAYKASQGRQYF. CDR3 DNA sequence: TGCAGTGCTTACAAAGCCTCCCAGGGAAGGCAGTACTTC.

Points on this clonotype: Mismatch with germline at one junction end may stem from a read error. The chain employs TRBV2 and TRBJ1-2; D ambiguous. This CDR3 contains 11 residues. Germline-derived CDR1 and CDR2 are SNHLY and FYNNEI. CDR3 region: CASIAPIGIFF. DNA of the CDR3: TGTGCCAGCATTGCTCCAATCGGAATCTTTTTC.

In its sample, this clonotype was seen once. This may come from a read error, since a much larger clone is one base off. This chain connects TRBV7-9 to TRBJ1-5; tentative D call: TRBD1 (6 bases). Germline lookup yields CDR1 SEHNR and CDR2 FQNEAQ (reference sequence). The CDR3 sequence is 15 residues long. V was cut by 1 base and J by 5 bases, with 12 bases left in between. This CDR3 reads CASSLDRSGDQPQHF. The CDR3 DNA sequence: TGTGCCAGCAGCTTAGATCGGTCAGGGGATCAGCCCCAGCATTTT.

The chain employs TRBV14 and TRBJ2-1; D is unclear. With 1 base removed from V and 4 bases from J, the gap between germline ends came to 8 bases. There are 14 residues in the CDR3. CDR1 SGHDN and CDR2 FVKESK come from the germline V gene. CDR3 amino acids: CASSQGPEYNEQFF. Written as DNA, the CDR3 is TGTGCCAGCAGCCAAGGACCCGAGTACAATGAGCAGTTCTTC.

A few counts support this clonotype. The chain employs TRBV2 and TRBJ1-2; 9 bases map to TRBD1. V gave up 5 bases and J gave up 8 bases; unmatched junction bases: 12. There are 15 residues in the CDR3. CDR1 and CDR2 (germline): SNHLY, FYNNEI. The CDR3 DNA follows: TGTGCCAGCAGTTTACCCGGGACAGGGAGCCGCGGCTACACCTTC. This translates into CASSLPGTGSRGYTF.

This clonotype has a handful of counts. The chain carries TRBV11-1 and TRBJ1-1; possibly TRBD1 for D (5 bases). Germline V gene sequence: CDR1 SGHAT, CDR2 FQDESV (reference sequence). The CDR3 is 14 residues long. Trimming took 5 bases from V and 4 from J, leaving 14 bases between them. This CDR3 is CASSGLDGATEAFF. Written as DNA, the CDR3 is TGTGCCAGCAGCGGACTTGACGGGGCCACTGAAGCTTTCTTT. The full variable domain, its missing parts supplied by reference TRBV11-1 and TRBJ1-1, is EAEVAQSPRYKITEKSQAVAFWCDPISGHATLYWYRQILGQGPELLVQFQDESVVDDSQLPKDRFSAERLKGVDSTLKIQPAELGDSAMYLCASSGLDGATEAFFGQGTRLTVV.

This clonotype was counted many times. The chain has TRBV11-2 and TRBJ2-5, with 8 bases lining up with TRBD1. V was clipped by 1 base and J by 4 bases; unmatched bases: 8. Germline CDR1 SGHAT, CDR2 FQNNGV. The CDR3 contains 16 residues. The CDR3 here is CASSLVGTGVGETQYF. The CDR3 DNA sequence: TGTGCCAGCAGCTTAGTTGGGACAGGTGTTGGAGAGACCCAGTACTTC.

This clonotype showed up just a few times. V usage is TRBV25-1 and J usage is TRBJ2-7; 7 bases line up with TRBD2. Trimming at V came to 6 bases and at J to 4 bases, leaving 6 bases not matched to a gene. CDR3 length: 13 residues. Germline CDR1 MGHDK, CDR2 SYGVNS. The CDR3 DNA reads TGTGCCAGCAGCCGGGGGGAGTCATACGAGCAGTACTTC. Protein product: CASSRGESYEQYF.

This clonotype came up many times. V gene TRBV2 combines with J gene TRBJ1-5, with D tentatively TRBD1 (6 bases). Germline CDR1 SNHLY, CDR2 FYNNEI. V lost 7 bases to trimming and J lost 2 bases, with 9 bases between them. The CDR3 runs to 13 residues. The CDR3 DNA is TGTGCCAGCACAGGGGCGGGCAATCAGCCCCAGCATTTT. Its protein is CASTGAGNQPQHF.